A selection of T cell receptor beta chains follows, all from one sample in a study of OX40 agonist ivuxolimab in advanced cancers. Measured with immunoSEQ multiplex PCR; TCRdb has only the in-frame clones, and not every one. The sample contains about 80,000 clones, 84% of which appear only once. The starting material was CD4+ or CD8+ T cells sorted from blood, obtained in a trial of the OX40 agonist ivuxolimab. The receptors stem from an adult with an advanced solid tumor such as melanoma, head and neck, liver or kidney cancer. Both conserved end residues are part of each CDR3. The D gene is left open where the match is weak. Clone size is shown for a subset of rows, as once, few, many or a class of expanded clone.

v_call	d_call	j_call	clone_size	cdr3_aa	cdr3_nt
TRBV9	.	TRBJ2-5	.	CASSVQSQETQYF	TGTGCCAGCAGCGTCCAGTCGCAAGAGACCCAGTACTTC
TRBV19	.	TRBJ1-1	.	CADPDGLRKINTEAFF	TGTGCCGATCCCGACGGCCTTCGTAAGATCAACACTGAAGCTTTCTTT
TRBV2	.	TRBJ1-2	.	CASNRDNYGYTF	TGTGCCAGCAATCGGGACAACTATGGCTACACCTTC
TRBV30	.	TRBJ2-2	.	CAWSPLGPGTGELFF	TGTGCCTGGAGTCCATTAGGTCCTGGCACCGGGGAGCTGTTTTTT
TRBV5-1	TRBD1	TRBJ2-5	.	CASSLFKGAQETQYF	TGCGCCAGCAGCTTATTTAAGGGGGCCCAAGAGACCCAGTACTTC
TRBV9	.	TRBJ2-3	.	CASSVELGDKQYF	TGTGCCAGCAGCGTAGAATTGGGTGATAAGCAGTATTTT
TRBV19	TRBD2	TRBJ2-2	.	CATETGGTGELFF	TGTGCCACTGAAACCGGGGGGACCGGGGAGCTGTTTTTT
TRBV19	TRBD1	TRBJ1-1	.	CASSGTGDTEAFF	TGTGCCAGCTCCGGGACAGGGGACACTGAAGCTTTCTTT
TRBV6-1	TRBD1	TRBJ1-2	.	CASSEGGQSSHTF	TGTGCCAGCAGTGAAGGGGGACAGTCTTCCCACACCTTC
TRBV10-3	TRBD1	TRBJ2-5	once	CAIKDRGETQYF	TGTGCCATCAAGGACAGGGGAGAGACCCAGTACTTC
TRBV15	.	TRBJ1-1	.	CATSRGGERGDTEAFF	TGTGCCACCAGCCGGGGAGGGGAGAGGGGCGACACTGAAGCTTTCTTT
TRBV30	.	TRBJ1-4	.	CAWSRVNEKLFF	TGTGCCTGGTCACGGGTAAATGAAAAACTGTTTTTT
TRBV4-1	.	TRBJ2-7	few	CASSQSRQSEQYF	TGCGCCAGCAGCCAGTCTAGACAGAGCGAGCAGTACTTC
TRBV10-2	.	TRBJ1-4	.	CASSRTAEKLFF	TGCGCCAGCAGTAGGACGGCTGAAAAACTGTTTTTT
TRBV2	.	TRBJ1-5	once	CASSRDGASNQPQHF	TGTGCCAGCAGTAGGGACGGAGCGAGCAATCAGCCCCAGCATTTT
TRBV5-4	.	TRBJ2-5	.	CASSFPGLKSQETQYF	TGTGCCAGCAGCTTTCCCGGGCTTAAATCACAAGAGACCCAGTACTTC
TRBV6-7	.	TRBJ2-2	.	CASREPGHNTGELFF	TGTGCCAGCAGGGAACCGGGACACAACACCGGGGAGCTGTTTTTT
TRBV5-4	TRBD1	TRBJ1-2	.	CASSTGTGGLHYGYTF	TGTGCCAGCAGCACCGGGACAGGGGGCCTTCATTATGGCTACACCTTC
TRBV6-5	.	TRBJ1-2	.	CASTPSGSGPYGYTF	TGTGCCAGCACCCCCTCCGGGTCCGGGCCCTATGGCTACACCTTC
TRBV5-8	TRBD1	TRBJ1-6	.	CASSLGFGTGVRSPLHF	TGTGCCAGCAGCTTGGGATTCGGGACAGGGGTACGATCACCCCTCCACTTT
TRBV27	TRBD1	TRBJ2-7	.	CASRTPGQGYEQYF	TGTGCCAGCAGGACACCGGGACAGGGCTACGAGCAGTACTTC
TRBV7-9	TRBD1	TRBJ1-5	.	CASSQTGGIQPQHF	TGTGCCAGCTCCCAGACAGGGGGCATTCAGCCCCAGCATTTT
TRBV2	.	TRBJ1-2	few	CASRNLGYTF	TGTGCCAGCAGGAACCTGGGCTACACCTTC
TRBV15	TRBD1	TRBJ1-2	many	CATSRDQTGGYGYTF	TGTGCCACCAGCAGAGATCAGACAGGGGGCTATGGCTACACCTTC
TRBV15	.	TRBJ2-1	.	CATSRDGARREQFF	TGTGCCACCAGCAGAGATGGGGCTCGCCGGGAGCAGTTCTTC
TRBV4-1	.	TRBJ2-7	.	CASSQDLGALLYEQYF	TGCGCCAGCAGCCAAGATCTGGGGGCCCTCCTCTACGAGCAGTACTTC
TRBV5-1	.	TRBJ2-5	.	CASSLTLQETQYF	TGCGCCAGCAGCTTGACCCTTCAAGAGACCCAGTACTTC
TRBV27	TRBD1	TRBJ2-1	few	CASSFRTGSNEQFF	TGTGCCAGCAGTTTCAGGACAGGGAGCAATGAGCAGTTCTTC
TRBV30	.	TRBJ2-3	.	CAWSWGSSTDTQYF	TGTGCCTGGAGTTGGGGCTCTAGCACAGATACGCAGTATTTT
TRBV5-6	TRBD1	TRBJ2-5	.	CASSLFRDRTLAGWTQYF	TGTGCCAGCAGCTTGTTCCGGGACAGGACCCTTGCGGGATGGACCCAGTACTTC
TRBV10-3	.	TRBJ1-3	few	CAIMEGSGNTIYF	TGTGCCATCATGGAGGGCTCTGGAAACACCATATATTTT
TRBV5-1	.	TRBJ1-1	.	CASSLMSGHPTEAFF	TGCGCCAGCAGCTTGATGTCCGGACACCCCACTGAAGCTTTCTTT
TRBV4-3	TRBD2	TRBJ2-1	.	CASSQALSGGGSNEQFF	TGCGCCAGCAGCCAAGCTTTGAGCGGGGGGGGCTCCAATGAGCAGTTCTTC